The subject of this entry is one TCR beta chain. This clonotype showed up many times. The clone's antigen remains unknown. It has no much larger one-base neighbor in the sample; base qualities were not kept. These data belong to a study of T cells after yellow fever vaccination (dated by TCRdb to the late 2010s). The study in broad terms: The SMART-Seq v4 Ultra Low Input RNA kit was used to prepare libraries from fractions with low cell numbers. To track T-cell clones before and after primary and booster YFV17D yellow fever vaccination, bulk TCR alpha and beta repertoires were sequenced longitudinally. Bulk PBMC replicates and cell subsets were isolated from blood drawn at multiple timepoints before and after both primary and secondary immunization. The cohort comprised two healthy male donors, one aged 18 to 30 and one aged 30 to 40 years.

What the research found in general, with its limitations: After the booster, most of the clones that had expanded following primary vaccination were detected again (96% of CD4 and 80% to 90% of CD8), which suggests that memory was broadly maintained. The secondary T-cell response was weaker than the primary response but faster, peaking on day 5 instead of day 15. A small fraction of clonotypes appeared in both the CD4 and CD8 compartments, likely as a result of convergent recombination. Because abundant contaminating clonotypes from the bulk population could be contained in FACS-sorted repertoires, computational filtering was required. Because the study included only two donors, the extent to which the findings can be generalized is limited.

This specimen's treatment or condition label, per the study, means: live attenuated yellow fever vaccine strain. A standard Ficoll-Paque protocol was used to isolate PBMCs from peripheral blood. Dynabeads CD4 and CD8 positive selection kits were used to isolate the CD4 and CD8 T-cell fractions. RNA was extracted with TriZol from bulk PBMCs, CD4 and CD8 fractions, and dextramer-positive and dextramer-negative fractions. The V and J ends are trimmed by 7 bases and 4 bases, leaving 11 bases between them. The CDR3 covers 13 residues, taking in both the cysteine and the phenylalanine. Of the read, only the CDR3 DNA is kept; its 39 bases are in frame from base 1. According to the germline V gene, CDR1 reads SGHRS and CDR2 reads YFSETQ. TCR cDNA was synthesized by 5'RACE template switching, through which a universal primer site and unique molecular identifiers were introduced. cDNA synthesis was primed from both the TCR alpha and TCR beta constant segments. Library amplification used two PCR steps, and the second PCR step added sample barcodes and sequencing adapters. Sequencing of libraries was performed on Illumina HiSeq 2500 (2x100 bp) or NovaSeq (2x150 bp). In the authors' own workflow: Reads were demultiplexed and collapsed into UMI consensus sequences with MIGEC, and V(D)J alignment was performed with MiXCR. Clonotypes responding to the vaccine were identified with edgeR on replicate PBMC samples, with the criteria of FDR below 0.01 and a log2 fold change above 5 up to day 15. Bulk clonotypes were assigned CD4 or CD8 identity according to which sequenced CD4 or CD8 repertoire held them at higher abundance. TCRdb reprocessed the public reads (quality trimming at Q25 with fastp, clone calling with MiXCR) and kept in-frame beta chains. One record per CDR3 amino acid sequence lists the most common genes and DNA. TCRdb assigned the V and J calls; the authors' analysis was not used. The table for this sample lists 120,000 to 150,000 distinct CDR3 sequences; about 7.7% of them were counted only once. Of the sample, roughly 0.73% falls within the top ten clones.

The input for sequencing was CD4+ T cells sorted from PBMCs, taken 5 days after the yellow fever booster vaccination. This clonotype originated in a man younger than 45 who received the YFV17D yellow fever vaccine. The chain joins TRBV5-1 to TRBJ2-2; tentative D gene TRBD2, with 5 bases matching. The nucleotide sequence is given as TGCGCCAGCCTCGCTGGGAGCACCGGGGAGCTGTTTTTT. Its protein is CASLAGSTGELFF.